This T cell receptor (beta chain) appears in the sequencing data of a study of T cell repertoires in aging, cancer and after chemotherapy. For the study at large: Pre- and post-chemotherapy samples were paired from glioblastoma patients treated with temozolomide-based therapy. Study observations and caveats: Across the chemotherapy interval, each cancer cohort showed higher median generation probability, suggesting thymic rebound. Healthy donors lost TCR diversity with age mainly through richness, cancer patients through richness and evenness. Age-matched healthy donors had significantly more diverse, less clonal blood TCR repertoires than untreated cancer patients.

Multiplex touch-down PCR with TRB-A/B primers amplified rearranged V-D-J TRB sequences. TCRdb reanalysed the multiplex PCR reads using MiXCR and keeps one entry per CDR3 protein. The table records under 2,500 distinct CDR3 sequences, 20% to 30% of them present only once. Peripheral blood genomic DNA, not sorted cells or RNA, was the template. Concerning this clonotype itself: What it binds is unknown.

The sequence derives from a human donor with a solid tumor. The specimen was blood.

Written as DNA, the CDR3 is TGTGCCAGCTCACCTACCGGGGGAGAGACCCAGTACTTC. Amino acid sequence: CASSPTGGETQYF. The chain uses TRBV18 and TRBJ2-5; D perhaps matches TRBD2 (6 bases). The germline CDR1 and CDR2 sequences are KGHSH and LQKENI. The V end was cut by 3 bases, the J end by 4 bases, with 9 bases between. CDR3 length: 13 amino acids.